This passage covers 28 T cell receptor beta chains from one sample sequenced in a study of monozygotic twins with inflammatory bowel disease. TCRdb reprocessed the 5' RACE reads, with one entry per CDR3 protein and no DNA. This repertoire includes about 210,000 distinct CDR3 sequences. Sequencing was done on a sample of blood. Receptor source: a human donor with ulcerative colitis or Crohn's disease, or a healthy co-twin of an affected twin (not recorded which).

The V call is TRBV2, the J call TRBJ2-7; TCRdb names TRBD1, which stays unverified in the absence of DNA. Germline-derived CDR1 and CDR2 are SNHLY and FYNNEI. CDR3 length: 12 residues. CDR3 amino acids: CASRLTGYEQYF.

This sequence joins TRBV19 and TRBJ2-3; TCRdb lists TRBD1, though no DNA is available to test this call. Germline CDR1 LNHDA, CDR2 SQIVND (reference sequence). The CDR3 sequence is 13 residues long. CDR3 protein: CASSIDPLDTQYF.

This chain joins TRBV6-1 and TRBJ2-1; TCRdb's assignment of TRBD1 cannot be checked, as there is no DNA. The CDR3 spans 12 residues. Per the germline V gene, CDR1 is MNHNS and CDR2 is SASEGT. CDR3 residues: CASARGFDEQFF.

CDR3 loop: CAGQGGIGTYEQYF. The chain uses TRBV6-1 and TRBJ2-7; TCRdb returns TRBD1, unconfirmable since there is no DNA. The CDR3 has 14 residues. In germline, CDR1 is MNHNS, CDR2 SASEGT.

The rearrangement uses TRBV27 and TRBJ2-5; without DNA, the TCRdb call of TRBD1 cannot be checked. The germline gives CDR1 MNHEY, CDR2 SMNVEV (reference sequence). This CDR3 spans 14 amino acids. Here the CDR3 reads CASKRQGDQETQYF.

This chain joins TRBV7-9 and TRBJ2-7; TCRdb designates TRBD1, a call that cannot be tested without DNA. Germline lookup yields CDR1 SEHNR and CDR2 FQNEAQ (reference sequence). This CDR3 spans 17 amino acids. The CDR3 spells CASSLPPSGQVNYEQYF. Variable domain in full (rest from reference TRBV7-9 and TRBJ2-7): DTGVSQNPRHKITKRGQNVTFRCDPISEHNRLYWYRQTLGQGPEFLTYFQNEAQLEKSRLLSDRFSAERPKGSFSTLEIQRTEQGDSAMYLCASSLPPSGQVNYEQYFGPGTRLTVT.

The V call is TRBV21-1, the J call TRBJ1-1. TRBV21-1 is given as a pseudogene. The CDR3 has 14 amino acids. CDR3 protein: CASSPPIGNTEAFF.

The J gene is TRBJ2-5, the V gene TRBV9; the D gene TCRdb calls, TRBD2, cannot be checked with no DNA. The length of the CDR3 is 16 residues. Germline V gives CDR1 SGDLS, CDR2 YYNGEE. The CDR3 loop is CASSPGTSGIQETQYF.

V usage is TRBV5-4 and J usage is TRBJ2-3. The CDR3 is 15 amino acids. Germline CDR1 and CDR2: SGHNT and YYREEE (reference sequence). CDR3 sequence: CASSLGGRELDTQYF.

This chain connects TRBV18 to TRBJ1-5. Germline CDR1 is KGHSH and CDR2 is LQKENI. The CDR3 is 14 residues long. The CDR3 spells CASAPGRANQPQHF.

The chain carries TRBV28 and TRBJ2-1; TCRdb selects TRBD1, and the lack of DNA leaves this call unchecked. This CDR3 has 14 residues. Germline CDR1 is MDHEN and CDR2 is SYDVKM. CDR3 sequence reads: CASSLNVPYNEQFF. The variable domain in full, completed from reference TRBV28 and TRBJ2-1, reads DVKVTQSSRYLVKRTGEKVFLECVQDMDHENMFWYRQDPGLGLRLIYFSYDVKMKEKGDIPEGYSVSREKKERFSLILESASTNQTSMYLCASSLNVPYNEQFFGPGTRLTVL.

V gene TRBV6-1 combines with J gene TRBJ1-6. The CDR3 extends over 15 amino acids. Germline V gene sequence: CDR1 MNHNS, CDR2 SASEGT. The CDR3 here is CASRPMGGGNSPLHF.

J is TRBJ2-7 and V is TRBV12-3 or TRBV12-4. The CDR3 length is 13 residues. The CDR3 sequence: CASSFVISYEQYF.

The rearrangement joins TRBV4-3 to TRBJ2-7; checking the TCRdb D call of TRBD1 is not possible without DNA. CDR3 size: 16 residues. CDR1 and CDR2 from the germline V gene are LGHNA and YSLEER. The CDR3: CASSQVAGGHTYEQYF.

V gene TRBV5-8 combines with J gene TRBJ1-5; TCRdb proposes TRBD1, but this gene call is untestable without DNA. The CDR3 length is 15 residues. CDR1 is SGHTS and CDR2 is YDEGEE in the germline V gene. CDR3 sequence reads: CASSLAGGSNQPQHF.

The CDR3 here is CASSQEGSGGAPTGGELFF. V is TRBV4-2 and J is TRBJ2-2; as DNA is missing, the TRBD2 call by TCRdb cannot be tested. This CDR3 is 19 amino acids long. Germline V gene data show CDR1 as LGHNA and CDR2 as YNFKEQ.

This chain links TRBV29-1 with TRBJ2-3; TCRdb designates TRBD1, a call that cannot be tested without DNA. The CDR3 loop spans 13 amino acids. Germline assignment: CDR1 SQVTM and CDR2 ANQGSEA. This CDR3 is CSLQGGTADTQYF.

The chain links TRBV12-3 or TRBV12-4 to TRBJ1-5; TCRdb proposes TRBD1, but this gene call is untestable without DNA. The CDR3 totals 15 residues. Here the CDR3 reads CASSFLTGYNQPQHF.

The CDR3 here is CASSPLPLLSGPTEAFF. The rearrangement uses TRBV7-2 and TRBJ1-1; TCRdb lists TRBD1, though no DNA is available to test this call. Per the germline V gene, CDR1 is SGHTA and CDR2 is FQGNSA. This CDR3 has 17 amino acids.

The chain couples TRBV20-1 to TRBJ1-1; TCRdb reports TRBD1, a call that lacks DNA to check it against. Germline CDR1 is DFQATT and CDR2 is SNEGSKA (reference sequence). This CDR3 has 12 amino acids. CDR3 protein: CSATQGGTEAFF.

The chain links TRBV6-5 to TRBJ1-4; TCRdb's D gene call, TRBD1, goes unchecked for lack of DNA. The CDR3 contains 17 residues. Germline CDR1 MNHEY, CDR2 SVGAGI. The CDR3 region is CASSYLGQGRANEKLFF.

J is TRBJ2-5 and V is TRBV6-1; TCRdb reports TRBD2, a call that lacks DNA to check it against. The CDR3 runs 16 residues. In germline, CDR1 is MNHNS, CDR2 SASEGT. The CDR3 here is CASTWNSGSKQETQYF.

The chain uses TRBV7-9 and TRBJ1-1. Per the germline V gene, CDR1 is SEHNR and CDR2 is FQNEAQ (reference sequence). The CDR3 covers 13 residues. The CDR3 reads CASSSREDTEAFF.

V is TRBV29-1 and J is TRBJ2-3; no DNA is available, so the TRBD1 call from TCRdb remains unchecked. This CDR3 region has 14 residues. Germline CDR1 and CDR2: SQVTM and ANQGSEA. The CDR3 reads CSGRTGGELDTQYF.

The V call is TRBV7-9, the J call TRBJ1-2; TCRdb indicates TRBD1, and absent DNA this call remains unverified. CDR1 and CDR2 (germline): SEHNR, FQNEAQ (reference sequence). The CDR3 totals 14 residues. Here the CDR3 reads CASSFATGEGGYTF. The entire variable domain, with the rest obtained from reference TRBV7-9 and TRBJ1-2, is as follows: DTGVSQNPRHKITKRGQNVTFRCDPISEHNRLYWYRQTLGQGPEFLTYFQNEAQLEKSRLLSDRFSAERPKGSFSTLEIQRTEQGDSAMYLCASSFATGEGGYTFGSGTRLTVV.

This chain links TRBV7-2 with TRBJ2-7; TCRdb's assignment of TRBD1 cannot be checked, as there is no DNA. Germline-derived CDR1 and CDR2 are SGHTA and FQGNSA. This CDR3 is 12 amino acids long. This CDR3 reads CASSSGRAEQYF.

The gene calls are TRBV6-1 and TRBJ1-2; lacking DNA, the TRBD1 call made by TCRdb goes unchecked. This CDR3 is built from 16 residues. The germline V gene encodes CDR1 MNHNS and CDR2 SASEGT. CDR3 in amino acids: CASSRSRQILNYGYTF.

The CDR3 sequence is CASSGTGGANTEAFF. The chain carries TRBV12-3 or TRBV12-4 and TRBJ1-1; checking the TCRdb D call of TRBD1 is not possible without DNA. This CDR3 contains 15 residues.